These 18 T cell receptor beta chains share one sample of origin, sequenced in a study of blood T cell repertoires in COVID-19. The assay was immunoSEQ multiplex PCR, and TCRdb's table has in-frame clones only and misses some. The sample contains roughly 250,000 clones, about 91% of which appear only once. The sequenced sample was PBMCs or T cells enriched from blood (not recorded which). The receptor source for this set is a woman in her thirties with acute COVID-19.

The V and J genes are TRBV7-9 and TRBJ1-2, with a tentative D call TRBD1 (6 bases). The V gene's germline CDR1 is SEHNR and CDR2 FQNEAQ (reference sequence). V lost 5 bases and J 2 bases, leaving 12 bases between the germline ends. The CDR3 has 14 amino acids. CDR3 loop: CASSPDRLNYGYTF. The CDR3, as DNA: TGTGCCAGCAGCCCGGACAGATTGAACTATGGCTACACCTTC.

CDR3 sequence: CASSHPLSGGRGANVLTF. CDR3 DNA: TGTGCCAGCAGCCACCCTCTGAGCGGGGGCCGTGGGGCCAACGTCCTGACTTTC. This chain uses TRBV7-9 with TRBJ2-6, with 8 bases matching TRBD2. V trimming: 5 bases; J trimming: 3 bases; junction bases outside the gene matches: 12. Per the germline V gene, CDR1 is SEHNR and CDR2 is FQNEAQ (reference sequence). The length of the CDR3 is 18 residues.

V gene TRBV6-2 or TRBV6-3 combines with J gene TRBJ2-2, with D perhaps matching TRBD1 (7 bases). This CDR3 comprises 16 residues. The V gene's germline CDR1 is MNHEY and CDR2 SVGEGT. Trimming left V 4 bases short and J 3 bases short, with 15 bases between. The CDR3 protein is CASSSYRGGDTGELFF. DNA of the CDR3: TGTGCCAGCAGTTCCTACAGGGGAGGAGACACCGGGGAGCTGTTTTTT.

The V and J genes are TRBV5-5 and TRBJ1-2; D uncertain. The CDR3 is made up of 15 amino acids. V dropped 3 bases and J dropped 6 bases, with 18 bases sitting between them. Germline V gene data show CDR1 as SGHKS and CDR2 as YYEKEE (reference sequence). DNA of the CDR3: TGTGCCAGCAGCTCCCGGCCATGGAGTTCGGATGGCTACACCTTC. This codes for CASSSRPWSSDGYTF. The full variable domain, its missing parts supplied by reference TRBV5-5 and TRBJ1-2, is DAGVTQSPTHLIKTRGQQVTLRCSPISGHKSVSWYQQVLGQGPQFIFQYYEKEERGRGNFPDRFSARQFPNYSSELNVNALLLGDSALYLCASSSRPWSSDGYTFGSGTRLTVV.

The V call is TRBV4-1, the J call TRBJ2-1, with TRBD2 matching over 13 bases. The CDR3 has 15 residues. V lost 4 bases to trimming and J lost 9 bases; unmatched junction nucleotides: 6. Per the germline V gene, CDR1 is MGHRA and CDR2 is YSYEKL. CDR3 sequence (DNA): TGCGCCAGCAGCCCACTAGCGGGGGGGCTCTTTGAGCAGTTCTTC. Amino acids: CASSPLAGGLFEQFF.

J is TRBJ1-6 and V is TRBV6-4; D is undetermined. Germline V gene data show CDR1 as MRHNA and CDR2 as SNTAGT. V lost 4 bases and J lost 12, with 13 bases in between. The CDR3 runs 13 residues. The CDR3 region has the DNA TGTGCCAGCAGTGGAGGACTGTGGGAACCCCTCCACTTT. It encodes CASSGGLWEPLHF.

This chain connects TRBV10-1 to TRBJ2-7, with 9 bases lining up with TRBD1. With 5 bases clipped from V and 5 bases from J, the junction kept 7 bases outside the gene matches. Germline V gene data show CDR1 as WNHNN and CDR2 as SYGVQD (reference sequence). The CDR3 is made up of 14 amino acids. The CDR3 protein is CASSSGTGSNEQYF. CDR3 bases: TGCGCCAGCAGTTCCGGGACAGGGTCCAACGAGCAGTACTTC.

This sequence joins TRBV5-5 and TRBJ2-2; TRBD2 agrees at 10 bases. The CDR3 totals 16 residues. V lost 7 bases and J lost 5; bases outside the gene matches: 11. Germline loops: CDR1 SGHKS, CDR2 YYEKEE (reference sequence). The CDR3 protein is CASGSLSGGRTGELFF. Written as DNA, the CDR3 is TGTGCCAGCGGCTCCCTTAGCGGGGGGCGTACCGGGGAGCTGTTTTTT. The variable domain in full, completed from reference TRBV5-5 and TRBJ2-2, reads DAGVTQSPTHLIKTRGQQVTLRCSPISGHKSVSWYQQVLGQGPQFIFQYYEKEERGRGNFPDRFSARQFPNYSSELNVNALLLGDSALYLCASGSLSGGRTGELFFGEGSRLTVL.

CDR3 sequence reads: CASSSEGSSYNSPLHF. In DNA form, the CDR3 reads TGTGCCAGCAGCTCGGAGGGGAGCTCCTATAATTCACCCCTCCACTTT. This rearrangement joins TRBV5-4 to TRBJ1-6; D is possibly TRBD1 (5 bases). The CDR3 contains 16 residues. Germline V lookup: CDR1 SGHNT, CDR2 YYREEE (reference sequence). Trimming cost V 3 bases and J 0 bases, with 10 bases left between them. The full variable domain, its missing parts supplied by reference TRBV5-4 and TRBJ1-6, is ETGVTQSPTHLIKTRGQQVTLRCSSQSGHNTVSWYQQALGQGPQFIFQYYREEENGRGNFPPRFSGLQFPNYSSELNVNALELDDSALYLCASSSEGSSYNSPLHFGNGTRLTVT.

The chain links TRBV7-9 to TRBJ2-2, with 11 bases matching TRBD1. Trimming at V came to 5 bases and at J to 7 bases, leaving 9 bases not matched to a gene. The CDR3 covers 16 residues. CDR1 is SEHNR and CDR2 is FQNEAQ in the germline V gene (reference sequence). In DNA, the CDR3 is TGTGCCAGCAGCCCCAGGACAGGGGGCGAAGGCGGGGAGCTGTTTTTT. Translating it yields CASSPRTGGEGGELFF.

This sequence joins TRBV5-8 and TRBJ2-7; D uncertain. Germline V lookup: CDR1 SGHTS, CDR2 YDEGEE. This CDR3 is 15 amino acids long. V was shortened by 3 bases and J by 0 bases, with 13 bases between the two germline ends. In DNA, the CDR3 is TGTGCCAGCAGCTCGCGGCTCATCAGCTCCTACGAGCAGTACTTC. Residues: CASSSRLISSYEQYF.

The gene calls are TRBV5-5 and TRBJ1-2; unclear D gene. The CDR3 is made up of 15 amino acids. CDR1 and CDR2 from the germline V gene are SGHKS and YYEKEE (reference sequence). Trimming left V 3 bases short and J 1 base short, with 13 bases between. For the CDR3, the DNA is TGTGCCAGCAGCTGGAACAGCAATCGTAACTATGGCTACACCTTC. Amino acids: CASSWNSNRNYGYTF.

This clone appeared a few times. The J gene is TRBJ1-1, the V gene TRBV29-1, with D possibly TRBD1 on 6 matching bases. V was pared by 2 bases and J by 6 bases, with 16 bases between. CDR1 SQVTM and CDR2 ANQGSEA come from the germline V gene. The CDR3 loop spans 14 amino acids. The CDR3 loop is CSVELRGIWSEAFF. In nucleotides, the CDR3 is TGCAGCGTTGAATTAAGGGGGATCTGGTCTGAAGCTTTCTTT.

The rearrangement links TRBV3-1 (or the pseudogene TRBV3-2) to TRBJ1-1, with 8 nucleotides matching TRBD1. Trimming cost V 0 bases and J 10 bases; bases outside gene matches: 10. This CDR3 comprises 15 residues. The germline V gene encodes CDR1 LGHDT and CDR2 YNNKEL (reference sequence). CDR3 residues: CASSQDQVTGVGAFF. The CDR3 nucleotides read TGTGCCAGCAGCCAAGATCAAGTGACAGGGGTCGGAGCTTTCTTT.

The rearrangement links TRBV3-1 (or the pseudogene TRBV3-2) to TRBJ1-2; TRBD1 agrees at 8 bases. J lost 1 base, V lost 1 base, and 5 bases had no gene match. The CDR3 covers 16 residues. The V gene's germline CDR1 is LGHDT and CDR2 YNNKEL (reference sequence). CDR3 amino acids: CASSQADRAYNYGYTF. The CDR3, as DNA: TGTGCCAGCAGCCAAGCGGACAGGGCGTATAACTATGGCTACACCTTC.

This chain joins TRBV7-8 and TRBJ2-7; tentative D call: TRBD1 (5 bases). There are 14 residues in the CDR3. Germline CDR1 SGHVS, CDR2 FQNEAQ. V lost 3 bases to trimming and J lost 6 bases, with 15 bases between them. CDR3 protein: CASSFGDRGLEQYF. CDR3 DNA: TGTGCCAGCAGCTTCGGCGACAGAGGCCTCGAGCAGTACTTC.

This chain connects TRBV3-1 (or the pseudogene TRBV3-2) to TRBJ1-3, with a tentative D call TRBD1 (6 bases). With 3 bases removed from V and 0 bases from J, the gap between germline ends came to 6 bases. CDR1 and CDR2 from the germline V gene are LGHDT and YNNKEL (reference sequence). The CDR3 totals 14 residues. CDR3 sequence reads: CASSQDSSGNTIYF. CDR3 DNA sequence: TGTGCCAGCAGCCAGGACAGCTCTGGAAACACCATATATTTT.

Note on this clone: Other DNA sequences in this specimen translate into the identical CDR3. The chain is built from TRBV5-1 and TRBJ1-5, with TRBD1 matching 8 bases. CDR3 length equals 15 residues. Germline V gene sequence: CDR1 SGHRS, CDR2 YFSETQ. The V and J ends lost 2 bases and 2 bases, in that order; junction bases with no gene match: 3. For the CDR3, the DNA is TGCGCCAGCAGCTTAGGACAGGGTGGCAATCAGCCCCAGCATTTT. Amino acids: CASSLGQGGNQPQHF.